A single sample is the source of the 11 T cell receptor beta chains below, sequenced in a study of cytomegalovirus exposure and HLA in healthy donors. The PCR had 60 Vbeta and 13 Jbeta primers. The data were produced by immunoSEQ multiplex PCR, yet TCRdb's version contains in-frame clones alone and is incomplete. The data hold roughly 100,000 clones, with roughly 82% observed a single time. Source material: PBMCs. These receptors originate from a male donor in good health and CMV-seropositive.

The table lists this clone with a count of one. The chain links TRBV19 to TRBJ2-1, with 14 nucleotides matching TRBD2. Germline V gives CDR1 LNHDA, CDR2 SQIVND (reference sequence). The CDR3 is 15 residues long. J gave up 5 bases and V 8 bases, and 5 bases lay outside the gene matches. The CDR3 region is CASHPGLAGDNEQFF. Here the CDR3 DNA reads TGTGCCAGTCACCCGGGACTAGCGGGAGACAATGAGCAGTTCTTC.

This CDR3 is CASSFGGPGGEAFF. The CDR3 nucleotides read TGTGCCAGCAGTTTCGGGGGGCCCGGGGGTGAAGCTTTCTTT. This chain links TRBV27 with TRBJ1-1, with D possibly TRBD1 on 6 matching bases. Germline V lookup: CDR1 MNHEY, CDR2 SMNVEV (reference sequence). V was trimmed by 3 bases and J by 7 bases, leaving 15 bases between them. CDR3 size: 14 residues.

The table lists this clone with a few counts. This chain connects TRBV7-9 to TRBJ1-2; the match to TRBD1 covers 7 bases. Germline assignment: CDR1 SEHNR and CDR2 FQNEAQ (reference sequence). Trimming at V came to 1 base and at J to 2 bases, leaving 7 bases not matched to a gene. The CDR3 is 16 amino acids. This chain's CDR3 is CASSLGGTVQNYGYTF. As DNA, the CDR3 is TGTGCCAGCAGCTTAGGTGGGACAGTGCAAAACTATGGCTACACCTTC.

As DNA, the CDR3 is TGCGCCAGCAGCTTGGGTGGACATAGCTCCTACGAGCAGTACTTC. Its protein is CASSLGGHSSYEQYF. J is TRBJ2-7 and V is TRBV5-1; D possibly corresponds to TRBD1 (5 bases). Trimming pared 0 bases from V and 0 bases from J, leaving 10 bases between. The CDR3 is 15 residues long. In germline, CDR1 is SGHRS, CDR2 YFSETQ. Using reference TRBV5-1 and TRBJ2-7 for the parts outside the CDR3, the full variable domain is KAGVTQTPRYLIKTRGQQVTLSCSPISGHRSVSWYQQTPGQGLQFLFEYFSETQRNKGNFPGRFSGRQFSNSRSEMNVSTLELGDSALYLCASSLGGHSSYEQYFGPGTRLTVT.

The chain carries TRBV10-3 and TRBJ2-3, with TRBD2 matching over 13 bases. The CDR3 is 17 amino acids. The V segment lost 4 bases and the J segment 5 bases; nucleotides outside the gene matches: 9. In germline, CDR1 is ENHRY, CDR2 SYGVKD. CDR3 DNA sequence: TGTGCCATCAGTGCCGGGACTAGCGGGAAGGTAGGAGATACGCAGTATTTT. Translating gives CAISAGTSGKVGDTQYF.

This sequence joins TRBV4-3 and TRBJ2-2; D remains ambiguous. CDR1 is LGHNA, CDR2 YSLEER, per germline. This CDR3 is built from 13 residues. With 2 bases removed from V and 13 bases from J, the gap between germline ends came to 14 bases. The chain's CDR3 is CASSQPPFSVLFF. CDR3 DNA sequence: TGCGCCAGCAGCCAACCCCCGTTTTCTGTGCTGTTTTTT.

This clone showed up just once. The chain carries TRBV28 and TRBJ2-3; maybe TRBD1 (6 bases). The CDR3 totals 16 residues. With 2 bases removed from V and 1 base from J, the gap between germline ends came to 13 bases. Germline values: CDR1 MDHEN, CDR2 SYDVKM. The DNA for the CDR3 is TGTGCCAGCAGTTTAGCAGGGGTTCGTCGCACAGATACGCAGTATTTT. It codes for CASSLAGVRRTDTQYF.

V gene TRBV7-2 combines with J gene TRBJ1-6; 7 bases are shared with TRBD1. With 1 base clipped from V and 2 bases from J, the junction kept 2 bases outside the gene matches. Germline V gene sequence: CDR1 SGHTA, CDR2 FQGNSA. The CDR3 totals 16 residues. The CDR3 DNA reads TGTGCCAGCAGCTTAGGGGGACAGACCTATAATTCACCCCTCCACTTT. Translated, it gives CASSLGGQTYNSPLHF.

This sequence joins TRBV29-1 and TRBJ2-3, with 13 nucleotides matching TRBD2. Germline V gives CDR1 SQVTM, CDR2 ANQGSEA. V shed 5 bases and J 5 bases; nucleotides not matched to a gene: 22. This CDR3 has 20 amino acids. The CDR3 here is CSVWAQRTSGRSAGRDTQYF. CDR3 DNA: TGCAGCGTTTGGGCCCAACGGACTAGCGGGAGATCGGCGGGACGAGATACGCAGTATTTT.

The V gene is TRBV4-3, the J gene TRBJ2-7, with D possibly TRBD1 on 5 matching bases. The V and J ends lost 0 bases and 6 bases respectively, with 12 bases between them. The CDR3 consists of 14 residues. Germline loops: CDR1 LGHNA, CDR2 YSLEER. CDR3 in amino acids: CASSQDLGVREQYF. The CDR3 DNA reads as TGCGCCAGCAGCCAAGATCTAGGGGTTCGCGAGCAGTACTTC.

The CDR3 sequence: CASSLSSGQVYEQYF. The CDR3 DNA is TGTGCCAGCAGCTTATCAAGCGGACAGGTTTACGAGCAGTACTTC. The chain recombines TRBV7-2 with TRBJ2-7, with TRBD1 identical over 7 bases. The CDR3 runs 15 residues. V lost 2 bases to trimming and J lost 4 bases; unmatched junction nucleotides: 8. Per germline, CDR1 SGHTA and CDR2 FQGNSA. The full variable domain, completed using reference TRBV7-2 and TRBJ2-7, is GAGVSQSPSNKVTEKGKDVELRCDPISGHTALYWYRQSLGQGLEFLIYFQGNSAPDKSGLPSDRFSAERTGGSVSTLTIQRTQQEDSAVYLCASSLSSGQVYEQYFGPGTRLTVT.